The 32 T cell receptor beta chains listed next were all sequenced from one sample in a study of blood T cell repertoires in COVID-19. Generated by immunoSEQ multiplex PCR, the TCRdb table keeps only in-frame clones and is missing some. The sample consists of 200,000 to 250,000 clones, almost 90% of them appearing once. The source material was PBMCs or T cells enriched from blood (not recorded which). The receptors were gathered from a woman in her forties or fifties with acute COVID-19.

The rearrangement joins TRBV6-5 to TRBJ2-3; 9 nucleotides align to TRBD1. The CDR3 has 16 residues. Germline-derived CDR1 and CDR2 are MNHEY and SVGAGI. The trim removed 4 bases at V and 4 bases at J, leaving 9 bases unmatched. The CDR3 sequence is CASSSLRTGAADTQYF. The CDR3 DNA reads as TGTGCCAGCAGTTCTCTCAGGACAGGGGCGGCAGATACGCAGTATTTT.

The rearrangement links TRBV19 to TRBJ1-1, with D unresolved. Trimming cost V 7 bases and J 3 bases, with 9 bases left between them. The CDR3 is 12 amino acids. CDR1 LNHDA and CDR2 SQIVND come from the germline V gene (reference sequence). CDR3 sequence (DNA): TGTGCCAGTACTCGAGGGTACACTGAAGCTTTCTTT. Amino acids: CASTRGYTEAFF.

The CDR3 loop reads CASSLEGQGEEKLFF. The CDR3 DNA reads as TGTGCCAGCAGCTTAGAGGGACAGGGAGAAGAAAAACTGTTTTTT. This chain connects TRBV7-9 to TRBJ1-4, with TRBD1 identical over 9 bases. V trimming: 1 base; J trimming: 8 bases; junction bases outside the gene matches: 5. Germline-derived CDR1 and CDR2 are SEHNR and FQNEAQ (reference sequence). CDR3 length: 15 residues.

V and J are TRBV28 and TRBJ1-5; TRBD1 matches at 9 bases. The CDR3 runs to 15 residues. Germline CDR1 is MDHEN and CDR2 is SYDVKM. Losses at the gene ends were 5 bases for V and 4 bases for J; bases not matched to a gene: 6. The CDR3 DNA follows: TGTGCCAGCAGTCAAACAGGGGGCAGAAATCAGCCCCAGCATTTT. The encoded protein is CASSQTGGRNQPQHF.

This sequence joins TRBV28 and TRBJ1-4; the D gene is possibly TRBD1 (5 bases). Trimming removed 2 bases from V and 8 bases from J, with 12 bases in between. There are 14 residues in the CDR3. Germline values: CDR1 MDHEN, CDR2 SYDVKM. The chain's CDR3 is CASSLVGGGEKLFF. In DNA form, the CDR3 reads TGTGCCAGCAGTTTAGTGGGGGGTGGGGAAAAACTGTTTTTT.

CDR3 sequence reads: CASSLTRDYEQYF. The CDR3 nucleotides read TGTGCCAGCAGCTTAACGCGAGACTACGAGCAGTACTTC. The genes are TRBV11-3 and TRBJ2-7; D unclear. V was pared by 2 bases and J by 3 bases, with 8 bases between. This CDR3 comprises 13 residues. The germline V gene encodes CDR1 SGHNT and CDR2 YENEEA.

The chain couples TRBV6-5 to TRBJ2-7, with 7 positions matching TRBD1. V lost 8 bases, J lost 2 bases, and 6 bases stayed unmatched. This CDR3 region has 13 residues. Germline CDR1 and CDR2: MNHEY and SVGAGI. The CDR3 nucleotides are TGTGCCAGCCATGGACAGGTACCCTACGAGCAGTACTTC. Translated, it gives CASHGQVPYEQYF.

The CDR3 reads CASSQGTRWANQPQHF. The CDR3 bases are TGCGCCAGCAGCCAAGGGACTCGGTGGGCTAATCAGCCCCAGCATTTT. The chain links TRBV4-1 to TRBJ1-5; D ambiguous. Germline assignment: CDR1 MGHRA and CDR2 YSYEKL. The V and J ends lost 1 base and 4 bases respectively, with 14 bases between them. The CDR3 runs 16 residues.

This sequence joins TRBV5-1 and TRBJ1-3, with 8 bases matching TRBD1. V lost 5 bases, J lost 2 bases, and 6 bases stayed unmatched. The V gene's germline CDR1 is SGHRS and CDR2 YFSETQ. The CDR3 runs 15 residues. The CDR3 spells CASREGQATGNTIYF. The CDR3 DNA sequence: TGCGCCAGCAGAGAGGGACAGGCTACTGGAAACACCATATATTTT.

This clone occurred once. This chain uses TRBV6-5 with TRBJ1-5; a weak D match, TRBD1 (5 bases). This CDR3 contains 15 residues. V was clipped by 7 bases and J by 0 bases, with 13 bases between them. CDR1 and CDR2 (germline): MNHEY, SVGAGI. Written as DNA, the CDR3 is TGTGCCAGCAAGGGGTTGACAGTTAGCAATCAGCCCCAGCATTTT. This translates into CASKGLTVSNQPQHF.

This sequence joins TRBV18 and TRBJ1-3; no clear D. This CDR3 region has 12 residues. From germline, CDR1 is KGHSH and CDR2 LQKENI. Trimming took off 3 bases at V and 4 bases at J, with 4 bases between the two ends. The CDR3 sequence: CASSPSGNTIYF. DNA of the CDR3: TGTGCCAGCTCACCGTCAGGAAACACCATATATTTT.

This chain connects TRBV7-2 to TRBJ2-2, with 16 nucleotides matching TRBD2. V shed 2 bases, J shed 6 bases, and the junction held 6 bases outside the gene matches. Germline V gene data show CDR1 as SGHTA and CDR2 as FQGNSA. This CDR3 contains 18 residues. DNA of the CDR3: TGTGCCAGCAGCTTAATTCTGGGACTAGCGGGAGGGGCCGGGGAGCTGTTTTTT. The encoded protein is CASSLILGLAGGAGELFF.

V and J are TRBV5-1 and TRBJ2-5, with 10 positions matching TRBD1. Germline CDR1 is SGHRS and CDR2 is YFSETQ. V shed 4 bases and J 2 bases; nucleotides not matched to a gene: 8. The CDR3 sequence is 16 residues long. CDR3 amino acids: CASSPFGQGGQETQYF. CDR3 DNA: TGCGCCAGCAGCCCTTTCGGACAGGGGGGGCAAGAGACCCAGTACTTC.

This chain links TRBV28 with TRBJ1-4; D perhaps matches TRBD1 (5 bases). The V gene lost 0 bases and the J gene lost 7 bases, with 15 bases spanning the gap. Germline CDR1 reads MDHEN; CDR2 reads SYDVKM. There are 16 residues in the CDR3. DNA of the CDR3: TGTGCCAGCAGTTTATGGGGCGGGGGTCTGGGTGAAAAACTGTTTTTT. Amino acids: CASSLWGGGLGEKLFF.

In DNA form, the CDR3 reads TGTGCCAGCAGTGATGACCCGGGACAGGGGGCGAGTGAGCAGTACTTC. Its protein is CASSDDPGQGASEQYF. The chain couples TRBV6-1 to TRBJ2-7, with 12 bases identical to TRBD1. Germline CDR1 and CDR2: MNHNS and SASEGT. V shed 3 bases, J shed 7 bases, and the junction held 10 bases outside the gene matches. CDR3 length equals 16 residues.

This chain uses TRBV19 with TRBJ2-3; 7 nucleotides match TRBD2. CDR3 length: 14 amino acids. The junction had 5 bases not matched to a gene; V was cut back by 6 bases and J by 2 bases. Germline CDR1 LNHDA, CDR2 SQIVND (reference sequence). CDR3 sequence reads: CASRGEGTTDTQYF. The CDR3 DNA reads TGTGCCAGTAGAGGGGAGGGCACCACAGATACGCAGTATTTT.

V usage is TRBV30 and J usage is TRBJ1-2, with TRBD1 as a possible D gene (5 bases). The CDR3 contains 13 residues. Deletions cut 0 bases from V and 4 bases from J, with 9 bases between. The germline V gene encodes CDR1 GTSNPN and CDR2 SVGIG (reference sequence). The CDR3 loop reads CAWSVGQGYGYTF. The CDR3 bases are TGTGCCTGGAGTGTAGGTCAGGGCTATGGCTACACCTTC.

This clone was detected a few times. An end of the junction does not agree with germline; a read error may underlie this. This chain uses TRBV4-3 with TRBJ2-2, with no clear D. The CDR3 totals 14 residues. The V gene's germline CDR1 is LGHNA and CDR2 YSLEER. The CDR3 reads CASSQRRNSGELFF. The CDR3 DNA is TGCGCCAGCAGCCAACGCAGGAACTCCGGGGAGCTGTTTTTT.

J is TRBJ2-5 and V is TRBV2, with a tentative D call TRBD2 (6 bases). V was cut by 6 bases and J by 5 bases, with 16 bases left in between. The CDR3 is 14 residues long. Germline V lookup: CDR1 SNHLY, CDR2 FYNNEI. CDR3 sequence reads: CASSQEGGVETQYF. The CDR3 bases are TGTGCCAGCAGCCAAGAAGGAGGGGTCGAGACCCAGTACTTC.

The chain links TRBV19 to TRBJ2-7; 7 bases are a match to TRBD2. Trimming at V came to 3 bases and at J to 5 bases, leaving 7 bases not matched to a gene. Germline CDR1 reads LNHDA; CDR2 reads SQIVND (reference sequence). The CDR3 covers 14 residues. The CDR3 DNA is TGTGCCAGTAGTATCTCCGGGAGGAGCCACGAGCAGTACTTC. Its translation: CASSISGRSHEQYF.

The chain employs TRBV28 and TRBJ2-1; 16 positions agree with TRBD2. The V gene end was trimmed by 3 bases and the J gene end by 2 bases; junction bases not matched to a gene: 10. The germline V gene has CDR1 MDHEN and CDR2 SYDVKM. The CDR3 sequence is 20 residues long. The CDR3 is CASSFPGLAGGPGPYNEQFF. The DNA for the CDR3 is TGTGCCAGCAGTTTCCCGGGACTAGCGGGAGGGCCGGGGCCCTACAATGAGCAGTTCTTC. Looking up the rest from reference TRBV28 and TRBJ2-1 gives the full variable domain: DVKVTQSSRYLVKRTGEKVFLECVQDMDHENMFWYRQDPGLGLRLIYFSYDVKMKEKGDIPEGYSVSREKKERFSLILESASTNQTSMYLCASSFPGLAGGPGPYNEQFFGPGTRLTVL.

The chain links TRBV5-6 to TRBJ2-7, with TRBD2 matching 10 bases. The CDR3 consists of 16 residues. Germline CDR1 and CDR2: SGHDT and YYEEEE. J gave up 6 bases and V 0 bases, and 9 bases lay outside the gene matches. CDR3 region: CASSLGLAGVTGEQYF. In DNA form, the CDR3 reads TGTGCCAGCAGCTTGGGGCTAGCGGGAGTAACCGGCGAGCAGTACTTC.

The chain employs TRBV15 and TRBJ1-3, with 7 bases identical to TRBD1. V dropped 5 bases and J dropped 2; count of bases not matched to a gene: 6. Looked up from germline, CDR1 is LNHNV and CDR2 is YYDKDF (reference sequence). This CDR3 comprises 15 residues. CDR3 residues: CATSSRGNAGNTIYF. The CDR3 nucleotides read TGTGCCACCAGCTCCAGGGGGAACGCTGGAAACACCATATATTTT.

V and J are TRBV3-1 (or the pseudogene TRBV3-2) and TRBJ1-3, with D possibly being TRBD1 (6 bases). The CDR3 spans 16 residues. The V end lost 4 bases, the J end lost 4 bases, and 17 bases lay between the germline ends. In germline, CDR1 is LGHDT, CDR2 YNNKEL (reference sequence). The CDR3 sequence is CASSPHWKGTGNTIYF. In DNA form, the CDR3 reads TGTGCCAGCAGCCCTCATTGGAAGGGGACAGGAAACACCATATATTTT.

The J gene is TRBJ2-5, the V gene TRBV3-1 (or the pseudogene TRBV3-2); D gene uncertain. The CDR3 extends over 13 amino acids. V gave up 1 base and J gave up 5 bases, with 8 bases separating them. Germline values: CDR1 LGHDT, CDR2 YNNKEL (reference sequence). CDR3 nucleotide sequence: TGTGCCAGCAGCCAAGCAGTGGTGGAGACCCAGTACTTC. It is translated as CASSQAVVETQYF.

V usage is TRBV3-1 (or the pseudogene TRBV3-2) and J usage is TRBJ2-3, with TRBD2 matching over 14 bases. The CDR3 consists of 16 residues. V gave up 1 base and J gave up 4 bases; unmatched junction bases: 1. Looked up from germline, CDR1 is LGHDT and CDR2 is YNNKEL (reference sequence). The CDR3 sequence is CASSQGGLAGADTQYF. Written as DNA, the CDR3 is TGTGCCAGCAGCCAAGGGGGACTAGCGGGAGCAGATACGCAGTATTTT.

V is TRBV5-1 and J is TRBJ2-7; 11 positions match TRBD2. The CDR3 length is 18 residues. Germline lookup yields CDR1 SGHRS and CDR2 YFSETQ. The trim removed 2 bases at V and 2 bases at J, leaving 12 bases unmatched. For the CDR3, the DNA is TGCGCCAGCAGCTTAGGAAGAGGGGAACTAGCGGGAGCCTACGAGCAGTACTTC. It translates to CASSLGRGELAGAYEQYF.

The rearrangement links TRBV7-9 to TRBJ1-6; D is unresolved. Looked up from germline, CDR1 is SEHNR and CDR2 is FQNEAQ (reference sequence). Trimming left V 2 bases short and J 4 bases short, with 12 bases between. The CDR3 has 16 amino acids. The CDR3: CASSLLRGLYNSPLHF. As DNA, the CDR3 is TGTGCCAGCAGCTTATTGCGGGGTCTTTATAATTCACCCCTCCACTTT.

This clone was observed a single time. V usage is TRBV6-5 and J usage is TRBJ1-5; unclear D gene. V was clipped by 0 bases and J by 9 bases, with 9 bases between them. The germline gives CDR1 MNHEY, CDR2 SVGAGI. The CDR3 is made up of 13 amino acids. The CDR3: CASSYSGNLPQHF. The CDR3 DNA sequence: TGTGCCAGCAGTTACTCGGGCAACTTGCCCCAGCATTTT.

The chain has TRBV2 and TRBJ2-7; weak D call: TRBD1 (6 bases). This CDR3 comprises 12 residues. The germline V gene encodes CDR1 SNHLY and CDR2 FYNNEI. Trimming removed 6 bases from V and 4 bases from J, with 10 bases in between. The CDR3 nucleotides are TGTGCCAGCAGCCGGACAGCTTACGAGCAGTACTTC. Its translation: CASSRTAYEQYF.

CDR3 loop: CASSSTGTSGRATEQYF. CDR3 sequence (DNA): TGTGCCAGCAGTTCCACCGGGACTAGCGGGAGGGCAACCGAGCAGTACTTC. The V gene is TRBV28, the J gene TRBJ2-7; 16 nucleotides line up with TRBD2. The CDR3 spans 17 residues. Per germline, CDR1 MDHEN and CDR2 SYDVKM. The ends lost 4 bases at V and 6 bases at J; junction bases unmatched: 9.

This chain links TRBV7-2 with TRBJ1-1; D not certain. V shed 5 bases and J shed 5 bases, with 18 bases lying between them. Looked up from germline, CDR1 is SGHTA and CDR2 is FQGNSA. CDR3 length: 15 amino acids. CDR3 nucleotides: TGTGCCAGCAGCAAGAGTGGGAGCTGGAGAACTGAAGCTTTCTTT. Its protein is CASSKSGSWRTEAFF.